This is a list of T cell receptor beta chains from one sample in a study of T-cell memory formation after mild COVID-19. TCRdb called the 5' RACE reads again in MiXCR, with one record for every CDR3 protein. This sample has tens of thousands of distinct CDR3 sequences, with approximately 15% found just once. The sequenced sample consisted of PBMCs or a T cell subset sorted from them (not recorded which). These receptor sequences come from a man aged 18 to 29 who had mild COVID-19 (a few samples of this study predate the infection). Cell type and time point are not known. CDR3s include the opening cysteine and the closing phenylalanine or tryptophan. The D gene is left open where the match is weak. Size values are once, few and many counts, or a class for expanded clones, and some rows have none.

>TRBV15|TRBJ2-7|.|.
TGTGCCACCAGCAGAGATACGGGGAACGAGCAGTACTTC
CATSRDTGNEQYF
>TRBV9|TRBJ2-7|.|few
TGTGCCAGCAGCGTGGCAGGGAATGCCTACGAGCAGTACTTC
CASSVAGNAYEQYF
>TRBV4-3|TRBJ2-3|TRBD2|few
TGCGCCAGCAGCCCTTCGCTAGCGGGGTCAGATACGCAGTATTTT
CASSPSLAGSDTQYF
>TRBV30|TRBJ2-5|.|.
TGTGCCTGGAGTACCTCGGGACTGGAAGAGACCCAGTACTTC
CAWSTSGLEETQYF
>TRBV20-1|TRBJ2-7|TRBD1|.
TGCAGTGCTAGAGATTTCTTGGACAGGGACTACGAGCAGTACTTC
CSARDFLDRDYEQYF
>TRBV7-9|TRBJ2-7|.|.
TGTGCCAGCAGCTTAGGACGGGACCTGCAGTACTTC
CASSLGRDLQYF
>TRBV9|TRBJ2-7|.|.
TGTGCCAGCAGCGTAGAAGATGGCGTAGACTCCTACGAGCAGTACTTC
CASSVEDGVDSYEQYF
>TRBV6-1|TRBJ2-7|.|.
TGTGCCAGCAGCCCACAGGACTACGAGCAGTACTTC
CASSPQDYEQYF
>TRBV7-2|TRBJ1-3|.|many
TGTGCCAGCAGCGAGATAACAGGGAGTTCAATATATTTT
CASSEITGSSIYF
>TRBV14|TRBJ2-7|TRBD1|.
TGTGCCAGCAGCCAAATCCGGGACAGTGTTGAGCAGTACTTC
CASSQIRDSVEQYF
>TRBV4-2|TRBJ1-5|.|once
TGTGCCAGCAGCCGGACCTTCGGGATCGGTCAGCCCCAGCATTTT
CASSRTFGIGQPQHF